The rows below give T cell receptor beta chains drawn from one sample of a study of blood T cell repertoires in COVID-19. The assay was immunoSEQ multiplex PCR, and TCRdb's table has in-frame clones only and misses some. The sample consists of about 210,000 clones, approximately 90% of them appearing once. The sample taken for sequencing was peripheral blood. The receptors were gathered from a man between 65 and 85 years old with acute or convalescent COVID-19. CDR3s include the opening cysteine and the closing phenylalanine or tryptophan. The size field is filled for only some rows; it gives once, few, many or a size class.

CASSVAVLPNNEQFF | TRBV9 | . | TRBJ2-1
CAGQGPYEQYF | TRBV30 | few | TRBJ2-7
CASSRQKNYGYTF | TRBV12-3/TRBV12-4 | . | TRBJ1-2
CASSYQGQGGYEQFF | TRBV10-2 | . | TRBJ2-1
CASSFSPTLQTEAFF | TRBV19 | . | TRBJ1-1
CASSRVMGLTGGSSNQPQHF | TRBV6-6 | . | TRBJ1-5
CASSAQARTNNSPLHF | TRBV7-8 | . | TRBJ1-6
CASSQGPGNQPQHF | TRBV14 | . | TRBJ1-5
CASSLAEGRNQPQHF | TRBV7-6 | . | TRBJ1-5
CASSYSDYGYTF | TRBV5-1 | . | TRBJ1-2
CASSLGGQYSNQPQHF | TRBV7-9 | . | TRBJ1-5
CASSSRQGGSTEAFF | TRBV6-5 | . | TRBJ1-1